This T cell receptor beta chain was captured in a study of OX40 agonist ivuxolimab in advanced cancers. On the study more broadly: Ivuxolimab, an antibody acting as an agonist of OX40 (CD134), was used to treat patients. Hepatocellular carcinoma, melanoma, renal cell or head and neck cancer was diagnosed in the dose-escalation patients.

Clones were read by immunoSEQ multiplex PCR, and TCRdb kept only the in-frame ones, dropping some. The sample yields approximately 90,000 clones, 70% to 90% seen once. The specimen comprised CD4+ or CD8+ T cells sorted from blood, sampled in a trial of the OX40 agonist ivuxolimab. The sequence was collected from an adult with an advanced solid tumor such as melanoma, head and neck, liver or kidney cancer.

In nucleotides, the CDR3 is TGTGCCAGCAGTGAGAGGCCTAGCGGCTCTACCGGGGAGCTGTTTTTT. This encodes CASSERPSGSTGELFF. The chain links TRBV2 to TRBJ2-2; 7 nucleotides line up with TRBD2. V shed 3 bases and J 5 bases; nucleotides not matched to a gene: 9. The CDR3 is made up of 16 amino acids. The germline V gene encodes CDR1 SNHLY and CDR2 FYNNEI. Full variable domain (rest looked up from reference TRBV2 and TRBJ2-2): EPEVTQTPSHQVTQMGQEVILRCVPISNHLYFYWYRQILGQKVEFLVSFYNNEISEKSEIFDDQFSVERPDGSNFTLKIRSTKLEDSAMYFCASSERPSGSTGELFFGEGSRLTVL.